This T cell receptor (beta chain) originates from a study of graft-versus-host responses after intestinal transplantation. The study plated around 200,000 CFSE-labeled responders with around 200,000 irradiated, violet-dye-labeled stimulators. Libraries were prepared by immunoSEQ multiplex PCR; TCRdb keeps only in-frame clonotypes and omits some of them. Among 8,600 or so clones listed, around a quarter were seen once. This clone appeared a few times. This CDR3 is 15 amino acids long. Germline lookup yields CDR1 MNHEY and CDR2 SMNVEV (reference sequence). V dropped 0 bases and J dropped 4; count of bases not matched to a gene: 3.

This TCR derives from a human patient who was an organ donor for intestinal transplantation. This specimen consisted of alloreactive CD8+ T cells from a mixed lymphocyte reaction culture, obtained before transplantation. Subset given: CFSE-low proliferating T cells sorted from roughly six-day pre-transplant mixed lymphocyte reaction (GvH or HvG direction). The rearrangement uses TRBV27 and TRBJ2-4; 7 bases line up with TRBD1. The CDR3 region is CASSLSAGGKNIQYF. The CDR3 region has the DNA TGTGCCAGCAGTTTATCGGCAGGGGGTAAAAACATTCAGTACTTC.